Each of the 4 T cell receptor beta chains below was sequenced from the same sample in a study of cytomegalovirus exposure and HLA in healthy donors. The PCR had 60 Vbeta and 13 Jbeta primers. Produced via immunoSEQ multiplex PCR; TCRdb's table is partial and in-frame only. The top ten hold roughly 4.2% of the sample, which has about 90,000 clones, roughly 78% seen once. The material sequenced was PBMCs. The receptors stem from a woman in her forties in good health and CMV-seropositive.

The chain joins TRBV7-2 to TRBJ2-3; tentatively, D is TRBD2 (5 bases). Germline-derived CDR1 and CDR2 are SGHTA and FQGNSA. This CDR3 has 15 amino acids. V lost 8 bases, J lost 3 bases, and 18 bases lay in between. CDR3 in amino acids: CASSTQAGGTDTQYF. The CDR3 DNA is TGTGCCAGCTCCACGCAGGCGGGCGGGACAGATACGCAGTATTTT.

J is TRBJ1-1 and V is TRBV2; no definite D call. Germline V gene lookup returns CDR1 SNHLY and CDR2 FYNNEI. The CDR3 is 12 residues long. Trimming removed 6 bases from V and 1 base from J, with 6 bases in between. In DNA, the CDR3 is TGTGCCAGCAGCTACAGGAACACTGAAGCTTTCTTT. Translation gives CASSYRNTEAFF.

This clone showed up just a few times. In DNA form, the CDR3 reads TGTGCCATCAGCACCGACAGGGACGCTGGCACTGAAGCTTTCTTT. Translating it yields CAISTDRDAGTEAFF. The V and J genes are TRBV10-3 and TRBJ1-1, with 7 bases identical to TRBD1. The CDR3 spans 15 residues. J was trimmed by 4 bases and V by 6 bases; bases with no gene match: 11. Germline V gene sequence: CDR1 ENHRY, CDR2 SYGVKD.

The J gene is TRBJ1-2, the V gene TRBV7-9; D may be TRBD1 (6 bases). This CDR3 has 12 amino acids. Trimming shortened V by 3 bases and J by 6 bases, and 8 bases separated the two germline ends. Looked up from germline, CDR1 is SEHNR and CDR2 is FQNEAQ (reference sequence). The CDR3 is CASSFNRDGYTF. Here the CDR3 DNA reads TGTGCCAGCAGCTTTAACAGGGATGGCTACACCTTC.